This TCR beta chain was recovered during a study of T cells after posttransplantation cyclophosphamide (dated by TCRdb to about 2016). Regarding the research as a whole: T cell repertoire reconstitution was tracked by TRB sequencing after myeloablative bone marrow transplantation in which posttransplantation cyclophosphamide was used as GVHD prophylaxis. In 3 patients, up to about 3 additional blood samples taken between 2 and 5.2 years after transplant also underwent TRB sequencing, as did pretransplant blood from a handful of patients. TRB sequencing was performed on blood from all 30 or so PTCy patients with 1-year posttransplant specimens. Public TRB sequences were compared against a database of over 3,600 sequences linked to responses to pathogens, tumor antigens, self-antigens and alloantigens. Antigen receptor sequencing was done on samples from 35 to 40 PTCy-treated patients and from approximately 16 related bone marrow donors of those patients. Because TRA and TRB clonality correlated tightly in 10 or so samples, the subsequent TCR analyses were limited to TRB only.

This clone was seen ten or more times. The antigen it binds to is not known. No much larger clone exists at a distance of one base, and base qualities are not known. Broader findings and caveats from the paper: Donor-recipient similarity was low at 1-2 months but increased during the first year, and donor CD8+ memory clones often dominated later blood repertoires. The TRB repertoires of T cells infiltrating skin or GI tract showed only limited overlap with the TRB repertoires of T cells in blood. Across the roughly 40 patients, TRB clonality was highly associated with recipient CMV seropositivity and CMV reactivation, and diversity with PTCy was similar to that in the CNI/methotrexate controls.

There are 18 amino acids in the CDR3, from cysteine to phenylalanine inclusive. Of all the DNA, just the CDR3 is kept, 54 bases in frame from base 1. Based on the germline V gene (reference sequence), the CDR1 and CDR2 sequences are MNHEY and SMNVEV. At the junction V is shortened by 2 bases and J by 0 bases; bases outside the gene matches: 6. On the day of marrow donation, related bone marrow donors gave peripheral blood samples. Peripheral blood and bone marrow mononuclear cells were isolated by Ficoll-Hypaque density centrifugation and cryopreserved. TRB sequencing was run on genomic DNA with either the immunoSEQ assay at survey resolution or the hsTCRB kit. Turning to the authors' computational methods: The immunoSEQ software was used for initial read processing, and the LymphoSeq R package was used for repertoire analyses. For each TRB dataset, clonality was calculated as 1 minus normalized Shannon entropy, and the Gini coefficient was computed as well. Phenotypes of unsorted samples were inferred by mapping TRB sequences from sorted subsets of the recipient or donor onto unsorted samples of the same recipient. In its TCRdb copy, this immuneACCESS table keeps in-frame sequences only and misses some clones. Where compared with another copy, unresolved V genes explain less than half of these, and the others have no known cause. That table furnishes V, J and clone size, whereas the DNA furnished D and trimming. This sample shows 25,000 to 35,000 clones, and none of them turns up only once. The biggest ten clones account for about 4.4% of the sample.

This receptor was obtained from a woman in her twenties or thirties in good health and a related stem cell transplant donor. Here the chain combines TRBV27 and TRBJ2-2; TRBD2 lines up with 10 middle nucleotides. Material: PBMCs. The DNA sequence is TGTGCCAGCAGTTTACTAGCGGGGGACTTATCGAACACCGGGGAGCTGTTTTTT. Its product reads: CASSLLAGDLSNTGELFF.